The 31 T cell receptor beta chains below were found in one sample sequenced in a study of Graves' ophthalmopathy and Graves' hyperthyroidism. RNA transcripts were the template, and TCR beta CDR3 regions were amplified from them. First-round RT-PCR with HTBI primers preceded a second-round multiplex PCR. MiXCR was run by TCRdb on the multiplex PCR reads, yielding one entry per CDR3 protein. Here the sample spans roughly 300,000 distinct CDR3 sequences, 15% to 20% being singletons. Specimen: peripheral blood. The source is an adult man with Graves' ophthalmopathy.

The chain carries TRBV12-3 or TRBV12-4 and TRBJ1-2; D unclear. This CDR3 is 13 amino acids long. V shed 1 base and J shed 1 base, with 4 bases lying between them. The CDR3, as DNA: TGTGCCAGCAGTTTAGGCTATAACTATGGCTACACCTTC. Translation: CASSLGYNYGYTF.

This clonotype was picked up many times. This chain connects TRBV27 to TRBJ2-4, with 11 bases identical to TRBD2. The CDR3 length is 19 residues. The V gene end was trimmed by 1 base and the J gene end by 0 bases; junction bases not matched to a gene: 8. CDR1 is MNHEY, CDR2 SMNVEV, per germline (reference sequence). The CDR3 spells CASSLLGGTSGVAKNIQYF. CDR3 nucleotides: TGTGCCAGCAGTTTATTAGGCGGGACTAGCGGTGTAGCCAAAAACATTCAGTACTTC.

Many counts were recorded for this clonotype. This rearrangement joins TRBV18 to TRBJ1-1; D is unclear. The CDR3 runs to 14 residues. V lost 2 bases and J 1 base, leaving 8 bases between the germline ends. Germline loops: CDR1 KGHSH, CDR2 LQKENI. The CDR3 reads CASSPMTQNTEAFF. CDR3 bases: TGTGCCAGCTCACCAATGACACAGAACACTGAAGCTTTCTTT.

This clonotype appeared many times. The genes are TRBV19 and TRBJ1-1; D unresolved. The germline gives CDR1 LNHDA, CDR2 SQIVND (reference sequence). The CDR3 is made up of 14 amino acids. The V gene lost 7 bases and the J gene lost 1 base, with 13 bases spanning the gap. CDR3 bases: TGTGCCAGTACCGGCCCGGGTGGGAACACTGAAGCTTTCTTT. Its translation: CASTGPGGNTEAFF.

This chain uses TRBV7-9 with TRBJ2-5; 12 bases fit TRBD2. CDR3 length: 16 amino acids. Germline V gene sequence: CDR1 SEHNR, CDR2 FQNEAQ (reference sequence). With 1 base clipped from V and 3 bases from J, the junction kept 3 bases outside the gene matches. CDR3 nucleotide sequence: TGTGCCAGCAGCTTAGGAGCTAGCGGGAGGGAAGAGACCCAGTACTTC. Amino acid sequence: CASSLGASGREETQYF.

This clonotype was observed at least ten times. The chain couples TRBV30 to TRBJ2-7; the match to TRBD1 covers 8 bases. CDR1 and CDR2 from the germline V gene are GTSNPN and SVGIG (reference sequence). The CDR3 totals 15 residues. With V trimmed by 1 base and J by 0 bases, 5 bases remained unmatched. The CDR3 region has the DNA TGTGCCTGGAGTGAGGGACAGGCCAGCTCCTACGAGCAGTACTTC. Encoded protein: CAWSEGQASSYEQYF.

This clonotype was recorded many times. The rearrangement links TRBV12-3 or TRBV12-4 to TRBJ2-5; D is perhaps TRBD1 or TRBD2 (5 bases each). This CDR3 spans 13 amino acids. Trimming shortened V by 4 bases and J by 3 bases, and 9 bases separated the two germline ends. CDR3 bases: TGTGCCAGCAGTTCTAGAGGGGAAGAGACCCAGTACTTC. This codes for CASSSRGEETQYF.

V is TRBV7-2 and J is TRBJ1-2; 7 positions agree with TRBD1. CDR1 is SGHTA, CDR2 FQGNSA, per germline. V lost 7 bases and J lost 8; bases outside the gene matches: 13. The CDR3 loop spans 14 amino acids. The chain's CDR3 is CASTRQGSFDGYTF. The DNA of the CDR3 is TGTGCCAGCACCAGACAGGGAAGTTTCGACGGCTACACCTTC.

This clonotype was observed many times. V and J are TRBV6-5 and TRBJ2-5; 7 positions match TRBD1. V trimming: 6 bases; J trimming: 5 bases; junction bases outside the gene matches: 6. This CDR3 is built from 13 residues. The germline V gene encodes CDR1 MNHEY and CDR2 SVGAGI. For the CDR3, the DNA is TGTGCCAGCAGGACAGGGTCTGGGGAGACCCAGTACTTC. Translating it yields CASRTGSGETQYF.

This clonotype was picked up many times. The chain couples TRBV18 to TRBJ2-2; D is perhaps TRBD1 (5 bases). The V end lost 3 bases, the J end lost 4 bases, and 15 bases lay between the germline ends. CDR3 length: 16 residues. Germline CDR1 KGHSH, CDR2 LQKENI. As DNA, the CDR3 is TGTGCCAGCTCACCTGGGGCACTCACCCTCACCGGGGAGCTGTTTTTT. Protein: CASSPGALTLTGELFF.

This clonotype was counted ten times or more. The CDR3, as DNA: TGTGCCAGCAGCTCCCGTTTGGGGGGGGGAGAAGAGACCCAGTACTTC. It codes for CASSSRLGGGEETQYF. The chain is built from TRBV7-2 and TRBJ2-5, with TRBD2 identical over 7 bases. CDR3 length: 16 residues. Germline V gene data show CDR1 as SGHTA and CDR2 as FQGNSA. With 4 bases clipped from V and 3 bases from J, the junction kept 11 bases outside the gene matches.

This clonotype has a count of ten or more. The V and J genes are TRBV20-1 and TRBJ2-7, with 8 bases identical to TRBD2. CDR3 length: 13 amino acids. J lost 5 bases, V lost 5 bases, and 8 bases had no gene match. Germline values: CDR1 DFQATT, CDR2 SNEGSKA (reference sequence). The CDR3 nucleotides are TGCAGTGCTCAGCGGGAGAACCGCCACGAGCAGTACTTC. Its translation: CSAQRENRHEQYF.

This clonotype was recorded at least ten times. The V gene is TRBV30, the J gene TRBJ2-2; D is uncertain. Trimming took off 0 bases at V and 0 bases at J, with 5 bases between the two ends. CDR1 is GTSNPN, CDR2 SVGIG, per germline (reference sequence). There are 14 residues in the CDR3. As DNA, the CDR3 is TGTGCCTGGAGTGTCTCAACGAACACCGGGGAGCTGTTTTTT. This translates into CAWSVSTNTGELFF.

This clonotype was seen repeatedly, ten times or more. The V gene is TRBV12-3 or TRBV12-4, the J gene TRBJ2-7; D not certain. The germline V and J ends were trimmed by 6 bases and 0 bases, with 18 bases remaining between them. This CDR3 region has 16 residues. The CDR3 sequence is CASSRTGGVSSYEQYF. The CDR3 DNA sequence: TGTGCCAGCAGCCGGACGGGTGGAGTAAGCTCCTACGAGCAGTACTTC.

This clonotype was picked up many times. This chain connects TRBV18 to TRBJ2-1; D is possibly TRBD1 (6 bases). Trimming left V 1 base short and J 3 bases short, with 7 bases between. The CDR3 runs 14 residues. The V gene's germline CDR1 is KGHSH and CDR2 LQKENI. CDR3 bases: TGTGCCAGCTCACCACGGGACAACTACAATGAGCAGTTCTTC. This translates into CASSPRDNYNEQFF.

J is TRBJ1-1 and V is TRBV6-2 or TRBV6-3; TRBD1 is a possible D gene (5 bases). Germline CDR1 is MNHEY and CDR2 is SVGEGT. CDR3 size: 13 residues. V lost 8 bases to trimming and J lost 1 base, with 11 bases between them. The CDR3 here is CASGHTGNTEAFF. The CDR3 nucleotides read TGTGCCAGCGGCCACACAGGGAACACTGAAGCTTTCTTT.

The CDR3 sequence is CASSLVGSGNTEAFF. CDR3 DNA sequence: TGCGCCAGCAGCTTGGTAGGGTCGGGGAACACTGAAGCTTTCTTT. V gene TRBV5-1 combines with J gene TRBJ1-1; D ambiguous. There are 15 residues in the CDR3. Germline CDR1 reads SGHRS; CDR2 reads YFSETQ. V shed 0 bases and J shed 1 base, with 10 bases lying between them.

This clonotype was recorded many times. The chain uses TRBV5-1 and TRBJ2-7, with 7 positions matching TRBD2. Germline lookup yields CDR1 SGHRS and CDR2 YFSETQ. The CDR3 sequence is 15 residues long. V was clipped by 1 base and J by 2 bases; unmatched bases: 6. The CDR3 loop is CASSLIEGGPYEQYF. In nucleotides, the CDR3 is TGCGCCAGCAGCTTGATCGAGGGAGGGCCCTACGAGCAGTACTTC.

V is TRBV6-5 and J is TRBJ1-5; D perhaps matches TRBD1 (6 bases). The CDR3 contains 15 residues. The V gene lost 4 bases and the J gene lost 6 bases, with 16 bases spanning the gap. CDR1 is MNHEY and CDR2 is SVGAGI in the germline V gene. CDR3 sequence reads: CASSLGRGGSQPQHF. The CDR3 bases are TGTGCCAGCAGTTTGGGCAGGGGAGGTAGTCAGCCCCAGCATTTT.

There are many counts of this clonotype. The chain carries TRBV20-1 and TRBJ2-7; TRBD2 matches at 10 bases. Germline CDR1 DFQATT, CDR2 SNEGSKA (reference sequence). The CDR3 is made up of 15 amino acids. V shed 3 bases, J shed 4 bases, and the junction held 9 bases outside the gene matches. CDR3 protein: CSARASGRAGYEQYF. Here the CDR3 DNA reads TGCAGTGCTAGGGCGAGCGGGAGGGCCGGATACGAGCAGTACTTC.

This clonotype occurred many times. The chain recombines TRBV7-9 with TRBJ2-4; 10 positions agree with TRBD1. The CDR3 runs to 18 residues. V was pared by 3 bases and J by 2 bases, with 10 bases of the junction left unmatched. CDR1 and CDR2 (germline): SEHNR, FQNEAQ (reference sequence). In DNA, the CDR3 is TGTGCCAGCAGCTTTATATACCGGGACAGGGGTACCAAAAACATTCAGTACTTC. Its protein product is CASSFIYRDRGTKNIQYF.

This clonotype has ten or more counts. The chain employs TRBV9 and TRBJ2-7; D may be TRBD1 (6 bases). Germline V gene lookup returns CDR1 SGDLS and CDR2 YYNGEE. This CDR3 has 15 amino acids. V was cut by 0 bases and J by 2 bases, with 12 bases left in between. The CDR3: CASSVDVRGTYEQYF. The CDR3 nucleotides read TGTGCCAGCAGCGTAGACGTCAGGGGTACCTACGAGCAGTACTTC.

The table lists this clonotype with many counts. This chain links TRBV9 with TRBJ2-6, with D maybe TRBD2 (6 bases). The CDR3 loop spans 15 amino acids. Germline V gene lookup returns CDR1 SGDLS and CDR2 YYNGEE. V lost 2 bases to trimming and J lost 1 base, with 7 bases between them. The CDR3 protein is CASSVGGSGANVLTF. The CDR3 DNA reads TGTGCCAGCAGCGTCGGGGGATCTGGGGCCAACGTCCTGACTTTC.

On this clonotype: This sequence may be a read error, since a much larger clone differs from it by one base. This chain uses TRBV27 with TRBJ2-2, with D maybe TRBD2 (6 bases). V was pared by 2 bases and J by 0 bases, with 13 bases between. The CDR3 extends over 17 amino acids. Germline CDR1 and CDR2: MNHEY and SMNVEV (reference sequence). The DNA for the CDR3 is TGTGCCAGCAGTTTACTCGTGGGCGGGACGAACACCGGGGAGCTGTTTTTT. Its protein product is CASSLLVGGTNTGELFF.

This clonotype was found many times. The V and J genes are TRBV9 and TRBJ2-7; TRBD2 matches 9 bases. V gave up 4 bases and J gave up 3 bases; unmatched junction bases: 8. The CDR3 sequence is 15 residues long. The germline V gene encodes CDR1 SGDLS and CDR2 YYNGEE. The CDR3 nucleotides read TGTGCCAGCAGCCCCCGAGGAGCGGGGGGCTACGAGCAGTACTTC. This sequence encodes CASSPRGAGGYEQYF.

This clonotype was seen repeatedly, ten times or more. The chain is built from TRBV28 and TRBJ2-5; 7 nucleotides match TRBD2. Germline trimming cut 5 bases from V and 2 bases from J; bases unmatched to any gene: 2. The CDR3 is 13 residues long. Germline V gene sequence: CDR1 MDHEN, CDR2 SYDVKM. CDR3 DNA sequence: TGTGCCAGCAGTCCAGCGGGGCAAGAGACCCAGTACTTC. This codes for CASSPAGQETQYF. Complete variable domain (other parts from reference TRBV28 and TRBJ2-5): DVKVTQSSRYLVKRTGEKVFLECVQDMDHENMFWYRQDPGLGLRLIYFSYDVKMKEKGDIPEGYSVSREKKERFSLILESASTNQTSMYLCASSPAGQETQYFGPGTRLLVL.

This clonotype was detected ten times or more. This rearrangement joins TRBV10-1 to TRBJ1-1; D is unresolved. This CDR3 is built from 13 residues. Trimming pared 6 bases from V and 1 base from J, leaving 9 bases between. From germline, CDR1 is WNHNN and CDR2 SYGVQD (reference sequence). The CDR3 nucleotides are TGCGCCAGCAGCCACCTACGGAACACTGAAGCTTTCTTT. It specifies CASSHLRNTEAFF.

The chain carries TRBV14 and TRBJ1-3; D unclear. CDR3 size: 15 residues. Germline CDR1 reads SGHDN; CDR2 reads FVKESK. Trimming stripped 1 base from V and 4 bases from J, with 11 bases between. The CDR3 coding sequence is TGTGCCAGCAGCCAAGTTGGAAGGAGAGGAAACACCATATATTTT. This gives the protein CASSQVGRRGNTIYF.

This clonotype appeared many times. This sequence joins TRBV6-5 and TRBJ1-2, with 7 bases lining up with TRBD1. This CDR3 comprises 15 residues. Germline-derived CDR1 and CDR2 are MNHEY and SVGAGI. Trimming took 0 bases from V and 2 from J; bases not matched to a gene: 3. DNA of the CDR3: TGTGCCAGCAGTTACTCCTCGGGACAGAACTATGGCTACACCTTC. Amino acid sequence: CASSYSSGQNYGYTF.

This clonotype showed up many times. The CDR3, as DNA: TGCAGTGCTAACCCCAGGGGGGAAAATTCACCCCTCCACTTT. As protein: CSANPRGENSPLHF. The J gene is TRBJ1-6, the V gene TRBV20-1, with TRBD1 matching 7 bases. Unmatched junction bases numbered 7, after V lost 4 bases and J lost 7 bases. Germline loops: CDR1 DFQATT, CDR2 SNEGSKA (reference sequence). The CDR3 contains 14 residues.

This clonotype was seen at least ten times. This may come from a read error, since a much larger clone is one base off. The gene calls are TRBV7-3 and TRBJ1-2; the D gene is possibly TRBD1 (5 bases). The CDR3 is 13 residues long. CDR1 is SGHTA and CDR2 is FQGTGA in the germline V gene. V lost 5 bases to trimming and J lost 2 bases, with 9 bases between them. The CDR3 loop is CASSPQENYGYTF. The CDR3 DNA follows: TGTGCCAGCAGCCCACAGGAGAACTATGGCTACACCTTC.